This TCR beta chain was found in a study of blood T cell repertoires in COVID-19. Authors' data handling: The assay estimated nucleated cells by amplifying reference gene primers. TCRdb's table, derived via immunoSEQ multiplex PCR, lists solely in-frame clones and lacks some. V and J calls and clone size are those listed in that table; D and trimming were worked out from the DNA. Of 200,000 to 300,000 clones in the sample, about 89% were seen once. The trim removed 6 bases at V and 8 bases at J, leaving 7 bases unmatched. Germline V gives CDR1 MDHEN, CDR2 SYDVKM. The CDR3 runs 14 residues. Sample: peripheral blood. The source of this sequence is a woman in her fifties or sixties with acute or convalescent COVID-19. The chain employs TRBV28 and TRBJ1-6; 7 nucleotides match TRBD1. For the CDR3, the DNA is TGTGCCAGCAGGACGGGACAGTTGGATTCACCCCTCCACTTT. Protein sequence: CASRTGQLDSPLHF.